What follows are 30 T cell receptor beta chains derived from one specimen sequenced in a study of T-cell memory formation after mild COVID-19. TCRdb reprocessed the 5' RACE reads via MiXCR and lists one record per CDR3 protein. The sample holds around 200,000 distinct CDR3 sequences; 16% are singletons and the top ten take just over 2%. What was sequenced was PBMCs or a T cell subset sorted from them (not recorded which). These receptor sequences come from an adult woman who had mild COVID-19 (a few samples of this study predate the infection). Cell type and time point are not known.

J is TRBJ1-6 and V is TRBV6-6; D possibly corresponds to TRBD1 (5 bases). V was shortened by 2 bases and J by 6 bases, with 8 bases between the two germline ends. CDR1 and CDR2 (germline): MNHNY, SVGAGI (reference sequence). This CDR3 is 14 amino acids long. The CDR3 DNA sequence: TGTGCCAGCAGTTACGGGGACGGTAATTCACCCCTCCACTTT. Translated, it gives CASSYGDGNSPLHF.

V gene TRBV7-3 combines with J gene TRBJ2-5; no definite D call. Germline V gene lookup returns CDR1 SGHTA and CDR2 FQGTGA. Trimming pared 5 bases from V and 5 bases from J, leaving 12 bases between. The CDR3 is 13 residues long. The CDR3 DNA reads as TGTGCCAGCAGCCGGGTGGCTCGGGAGACCCAGTACTTC. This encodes CASSRVARETQYF.

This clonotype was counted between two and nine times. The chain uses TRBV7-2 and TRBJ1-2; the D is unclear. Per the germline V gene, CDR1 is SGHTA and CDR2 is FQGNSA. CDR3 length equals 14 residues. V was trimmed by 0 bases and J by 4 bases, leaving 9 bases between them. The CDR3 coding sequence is TGTGCCAGCAGCTTAGCCTGGGGTTTCTATGGCTACACCTTC. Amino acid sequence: CASSLAWGFYGYTF. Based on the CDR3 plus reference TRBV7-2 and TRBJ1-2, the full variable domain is GAGVSQSPSNKVTEKGKDVELRCDPISGHTALYWYRQSLGQGLEFLIYFQGNSAPDKSGLPSDRFSAERTGGSVSTLTIQRTQQEDSAVYLCASSLAWGFYGYTFGSGTRLTVV.

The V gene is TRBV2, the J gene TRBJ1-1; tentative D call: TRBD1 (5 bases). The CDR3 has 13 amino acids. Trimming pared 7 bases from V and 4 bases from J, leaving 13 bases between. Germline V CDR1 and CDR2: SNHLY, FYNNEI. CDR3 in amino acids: CASMAGVTTEAFF. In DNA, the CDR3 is TGTGCCAGCATGGCGGGGGTAACCACTGAAGCTTTCTTT.

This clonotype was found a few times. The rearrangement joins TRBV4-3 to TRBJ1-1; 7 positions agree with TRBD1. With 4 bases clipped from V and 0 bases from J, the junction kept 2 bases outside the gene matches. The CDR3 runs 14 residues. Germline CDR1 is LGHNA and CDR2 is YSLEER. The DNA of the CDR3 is TGCGCCAGCAGCCCGGGACAGTTGAACACTGAAGCTTTCTTT. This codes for CASSPGQLNTEAFF.

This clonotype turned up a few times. The CDR3 nucleotides are TGTGCCAGTTCGCCGACAGGGCTTGGCTACACCTTC. Translating it yields CASSPTGLGYTF. This chain connects TRBV12-3 or TRBV12-4 to TRBJ1-2; 7 bases are a match to TRBD1. The V and J ends lost 9 bases and 7 bases, in that order; junction bases with no gene match: 8. The CDR3 runs to 12 residues.

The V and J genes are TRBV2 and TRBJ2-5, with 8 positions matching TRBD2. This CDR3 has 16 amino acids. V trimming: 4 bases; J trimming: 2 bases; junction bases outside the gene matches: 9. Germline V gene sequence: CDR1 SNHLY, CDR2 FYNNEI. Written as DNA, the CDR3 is TGTGCCAGCAGTGCTCTGGCGGGGGGTCGACAAGAGACCCAGTACTTC. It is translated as CASSALAGGRQETQYF. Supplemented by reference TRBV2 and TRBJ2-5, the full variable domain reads EPEVTQTPSHQVTQMGQEVILRCVPISNHLYFYWYRQILGQKVEFLVSFYNNEISEKSEIFDDQFSVERPDGSNFTLKIRSTKLEDSAMYFCASSALAGGRQETQYFGPGTRLLVL.

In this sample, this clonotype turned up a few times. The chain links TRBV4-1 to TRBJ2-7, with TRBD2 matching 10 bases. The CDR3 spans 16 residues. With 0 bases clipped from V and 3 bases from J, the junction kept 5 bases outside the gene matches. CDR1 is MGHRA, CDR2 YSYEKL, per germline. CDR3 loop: CASSQEGVAGGYEQYF. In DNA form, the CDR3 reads TGCGCCAGCAGCCAAGAGGGTGTAGCGGGGGGCTACGAGCAGTACTTC.

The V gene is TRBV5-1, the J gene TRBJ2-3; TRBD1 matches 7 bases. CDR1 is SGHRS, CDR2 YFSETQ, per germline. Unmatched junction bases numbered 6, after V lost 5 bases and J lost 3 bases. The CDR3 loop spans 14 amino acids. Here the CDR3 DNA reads TGCGCCAGCAGGAAACAGGGGAGTACAGATACGCAGTATTTT. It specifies CASRKQGSTDTQYF.

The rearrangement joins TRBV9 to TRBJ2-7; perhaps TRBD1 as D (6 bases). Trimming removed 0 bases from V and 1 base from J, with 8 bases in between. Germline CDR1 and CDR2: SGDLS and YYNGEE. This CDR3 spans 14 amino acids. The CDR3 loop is CASSVEGHSYEQYF. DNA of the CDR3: TGTGCCAGCAGCGTAGAGGGACATTCCTACGAGCAGTACTTC. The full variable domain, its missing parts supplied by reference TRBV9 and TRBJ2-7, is DSGVTQTPKHLITATGQRVTLRCSPRSGDLSVYWYQQSLDQGLQFLIQYYNGEERAKGNILERFSAQQFPDLHSELNLSSLELGDSALYFCASSVEGHSYEQYFGPGTRLTVT.

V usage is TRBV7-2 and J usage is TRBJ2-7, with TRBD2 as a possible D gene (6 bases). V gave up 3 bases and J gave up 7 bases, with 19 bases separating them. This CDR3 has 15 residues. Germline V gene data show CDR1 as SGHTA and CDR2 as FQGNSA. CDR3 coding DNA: TGTGCCAGCAGCTTGGCCGGGACTCCTCGGGGAGAGCAGTACTTC. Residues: CASSLAGTPRGEQYF.

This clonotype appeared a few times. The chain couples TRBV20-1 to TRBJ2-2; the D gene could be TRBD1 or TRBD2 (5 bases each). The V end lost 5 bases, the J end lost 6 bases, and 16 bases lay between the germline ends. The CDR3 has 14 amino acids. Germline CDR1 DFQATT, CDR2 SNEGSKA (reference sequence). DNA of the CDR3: TGCAGTGCTTCCGGGGCCTTGACGTCCGGGGAGCTGTTTTTT. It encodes CSASGALTSGELFF.

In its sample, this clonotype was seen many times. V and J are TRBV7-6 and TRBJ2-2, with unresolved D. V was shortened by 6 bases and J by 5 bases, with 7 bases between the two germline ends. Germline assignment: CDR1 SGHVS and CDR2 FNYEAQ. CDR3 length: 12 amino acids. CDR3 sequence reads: CASSPRTGELFF. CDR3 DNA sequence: TGTGCCAGCAGTCCCCGAACCGGGGAGCTGTTTTTT.

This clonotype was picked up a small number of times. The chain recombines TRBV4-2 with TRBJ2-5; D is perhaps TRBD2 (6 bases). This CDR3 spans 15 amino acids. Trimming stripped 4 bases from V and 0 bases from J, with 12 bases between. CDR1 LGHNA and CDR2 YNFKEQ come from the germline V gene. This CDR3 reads CASSPERAHQETQYF. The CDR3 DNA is TGTGCCAGCAGCCCCGAGCGGGCCCACCAAGAGACCCAGTACTTC.

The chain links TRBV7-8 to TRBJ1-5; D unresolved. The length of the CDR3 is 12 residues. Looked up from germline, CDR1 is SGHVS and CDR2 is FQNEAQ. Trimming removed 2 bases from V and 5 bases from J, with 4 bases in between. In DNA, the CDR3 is TGTGCCAGCAGCTTACCATATCAGCCCCAGCATTTT. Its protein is CASSLPYQPQHF.

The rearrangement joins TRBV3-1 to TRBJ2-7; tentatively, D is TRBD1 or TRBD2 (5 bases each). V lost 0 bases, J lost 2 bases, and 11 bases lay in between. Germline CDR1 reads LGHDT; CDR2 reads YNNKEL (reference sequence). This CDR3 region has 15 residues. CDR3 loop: CASSQDFGGPYEQYF. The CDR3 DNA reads TGTGCCAGCAGCCAAGACTTTGGGGGACCCTACGAGCAGTACTTC.

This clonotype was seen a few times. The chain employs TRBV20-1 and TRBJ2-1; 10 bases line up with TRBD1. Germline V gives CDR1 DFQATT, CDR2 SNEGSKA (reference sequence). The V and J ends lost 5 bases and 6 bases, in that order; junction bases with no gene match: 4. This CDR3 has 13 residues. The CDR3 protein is CSAPTGGGNEQFF. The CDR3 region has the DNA TGCAGTGCTCCGACAGGGGGCGGCAATGAGCAGTTCTTC.

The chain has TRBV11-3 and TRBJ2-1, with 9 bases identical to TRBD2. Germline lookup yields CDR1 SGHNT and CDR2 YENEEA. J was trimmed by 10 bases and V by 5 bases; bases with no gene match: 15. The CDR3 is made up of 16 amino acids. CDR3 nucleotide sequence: TGTGCCAGCAGCCAGAAGCGGGGGGCCTACCTGGAGGAGCAGTTCTTC. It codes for CASSQKRGAYLEEQFF.

The CDR3 is CASSPGQPYGYTF. The CDR3 region has the DNA TGTGCCAGCTCACCAGGCCAGCCCTATGGCTACACCTTC. The genes are TRBV18 and TRBJ1-2; D call uncertain. Germline lookup yields CDR1 KGHSH and CDR2 LQKENI. The CDR3 loop spans 13 amino acids. V gave up 2 bases and J gave up 4 bases, with 8 bases separating them.

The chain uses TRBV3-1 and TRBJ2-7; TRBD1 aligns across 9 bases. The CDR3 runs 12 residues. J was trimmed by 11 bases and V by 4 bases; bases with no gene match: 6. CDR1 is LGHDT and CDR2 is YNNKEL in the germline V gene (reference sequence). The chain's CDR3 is CASSPGTGKEYF. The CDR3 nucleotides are TGTGCCAGCAGCCCGGGGACAGGGAAGGAGTACTTC.

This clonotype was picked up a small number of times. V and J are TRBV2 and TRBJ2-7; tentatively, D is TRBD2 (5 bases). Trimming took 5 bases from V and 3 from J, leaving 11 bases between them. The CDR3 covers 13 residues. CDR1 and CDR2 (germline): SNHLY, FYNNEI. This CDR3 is CASSPRVLYEQYF. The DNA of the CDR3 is TGTGCCAGCAGTCCGAGGGTCCTCTACGAGCAGTACTTC.

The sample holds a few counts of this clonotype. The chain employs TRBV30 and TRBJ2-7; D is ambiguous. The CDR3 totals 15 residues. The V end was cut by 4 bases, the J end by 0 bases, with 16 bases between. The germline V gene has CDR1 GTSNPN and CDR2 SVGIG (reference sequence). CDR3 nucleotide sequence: TGTGCCTGGAAGAAAATTCTCCTCGGCTCCTACGAGCAGTACTTC. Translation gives CAWKKILLGSYEQYF.

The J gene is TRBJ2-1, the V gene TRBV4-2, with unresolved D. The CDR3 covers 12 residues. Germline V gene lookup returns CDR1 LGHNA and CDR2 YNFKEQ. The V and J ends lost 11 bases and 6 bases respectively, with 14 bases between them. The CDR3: CAEGRMGNEQFF. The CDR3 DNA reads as TGTGCCGAAGGACGGATGGGCAATGAGCAGTTCTTC.

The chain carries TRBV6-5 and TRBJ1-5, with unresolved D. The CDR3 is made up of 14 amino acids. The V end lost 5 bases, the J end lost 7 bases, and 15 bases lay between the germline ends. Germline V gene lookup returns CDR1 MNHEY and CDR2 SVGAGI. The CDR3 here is CASSPRELGQPQHF. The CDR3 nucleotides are TGTGCCAGCAGTCCACGAGAGCTGGGACAGCCCCAGCATTTT.

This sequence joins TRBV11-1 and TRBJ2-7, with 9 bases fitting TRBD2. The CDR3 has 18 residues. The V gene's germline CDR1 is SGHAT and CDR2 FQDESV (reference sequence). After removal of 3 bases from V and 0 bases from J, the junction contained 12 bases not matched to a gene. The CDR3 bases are TGTGCCAGCAGCTTCCTGGGTAGCGGGGGCTTAAGCTCCTACGAGCAGTACTTC. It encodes CASSFLGSGGLSSYEQYF.

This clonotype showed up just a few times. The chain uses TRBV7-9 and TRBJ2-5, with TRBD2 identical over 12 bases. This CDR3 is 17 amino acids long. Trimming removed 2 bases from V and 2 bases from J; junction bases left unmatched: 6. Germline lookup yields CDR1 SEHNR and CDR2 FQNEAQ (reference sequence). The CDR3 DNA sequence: TGTGCCAGCAGCTTAAGGCTAGCGGGAGGGACACAAGAGACCCAGTACTTC. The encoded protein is CASSLRLAGGTQETQYF. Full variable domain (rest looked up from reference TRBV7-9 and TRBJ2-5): DTGVSQNPRHKITKRGQNVTFRCDPISEHNRLYWYRQTLGQGPEFLTYFQNEAQLEKSRLLSDRFSAERPKGSFSTLEIQRTEQGDSAMYLCASSLRLAGGTQETQYFGPGTRLLVL.

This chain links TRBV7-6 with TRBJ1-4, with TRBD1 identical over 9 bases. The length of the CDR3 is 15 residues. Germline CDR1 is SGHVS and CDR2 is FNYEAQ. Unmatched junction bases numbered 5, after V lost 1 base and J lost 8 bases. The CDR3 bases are TGTGCCAGCAGCTTAGGGACAGGGGTTGACGAAAAACTGTTTTTT. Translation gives CASSLGTGVDEKLFF. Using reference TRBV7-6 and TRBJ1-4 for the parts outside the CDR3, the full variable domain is GAGVSQSPRYKVTKRGQDVALRCDPISGHVSLYWYRQALGQGPEFLTYFNYEAQQDKSGLPNDRFSAERPEGSISTLTIQRTEQRDSAMYRCASSLGTGVDEKLFFGSGTQLSVL.

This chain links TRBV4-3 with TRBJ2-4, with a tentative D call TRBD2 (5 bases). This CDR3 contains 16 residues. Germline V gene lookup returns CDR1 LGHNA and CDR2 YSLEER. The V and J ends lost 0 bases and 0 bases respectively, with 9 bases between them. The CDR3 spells CASSQDFGLAKNIQYF. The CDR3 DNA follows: TGCGCCAGCAGCCAAGACTTCGGACTAGCCAAAAACATTCAGTACTTC.

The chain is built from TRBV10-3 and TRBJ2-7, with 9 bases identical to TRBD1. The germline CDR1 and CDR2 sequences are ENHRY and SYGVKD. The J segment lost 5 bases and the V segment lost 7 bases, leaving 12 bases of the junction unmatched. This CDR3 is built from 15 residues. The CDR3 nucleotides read TGTGCCATCACCGATGTCGGGACAGGGAGCCACGAGCAGTACTTC. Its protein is CAITDVGTGSHEQYF.

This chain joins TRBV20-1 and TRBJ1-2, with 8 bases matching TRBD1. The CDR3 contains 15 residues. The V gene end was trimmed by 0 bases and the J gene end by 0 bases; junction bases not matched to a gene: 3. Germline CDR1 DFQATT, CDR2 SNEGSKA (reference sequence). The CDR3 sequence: CSAREGDRTNYGYTF. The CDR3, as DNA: TGCAGTGCTAGAGAAGGGGACAGGACTAACTATGGCTACACCTTC.